The sequence of this T cell receptor (beta chain) was determined in a study of preoperative IRX-2 immunotherapy in early breast cancer. The treatment is: preoperative locoregional IRX-2 cytokine immunotherapy. This phase Ib study tested locoregional IRX-2 cytokine immunotherapy given before surgery. This CDR3 is 15 amino acids long. CDR1 and CDR2 from the germline V gene are MNHGY and SAAAGT. Trimming cost V 5 bases and J 4 bases, with 17 bases left between them. The repertoire was sequenced with immunoSEQ multiplex PCR; TCRdb's copy has only in-frame clones and lacks some. Of about 5,300 clones listed, approximately 71% were seen once; the top ten hold roughly 15%.

This clonotype was obtained from a human donor with breast cancer. The sequenced sample was tumor tissue, obtained before IRX-2 immunotherapy. The chain is built from TRBV6-8 and TRBJ2-5, with a possible D match to TRBD2 (6 bases). This CDR3 is CASSTAREKVETQYF. The CDR3 nucleotides read TGTGCCAGCAGTACTGCCCGGGAGAAGGTAGAGACCCAGTACTTC.